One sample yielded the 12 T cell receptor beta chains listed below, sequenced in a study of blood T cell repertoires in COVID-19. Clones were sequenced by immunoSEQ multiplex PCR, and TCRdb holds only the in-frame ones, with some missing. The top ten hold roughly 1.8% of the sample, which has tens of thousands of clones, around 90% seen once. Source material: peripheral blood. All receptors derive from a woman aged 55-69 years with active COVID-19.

CDR3 sequence: CASSFLKKVGLTPGEQYF. CDR3 nucleotides: TGTGCCAGCAGTTTCTTAAAAAAAGTCGGACTCACACCGGGGGAGCAGTACTTC. This chain joins TRBV28 and TRBJ2-7; TRBD2 might be the D (5 bases). Trimming took off 3 bases at V and 7 bases at J, with 28 bases between the two ends. Looked up from germline, CDR1 is MDHEN and CDR2 is SYDVKM. The CDR3 sequence is 18 residues long. The variable domain in full, completed from reference TRBV28 and TRBJ2-7, reads DVKVTQSSRYLVKRTGEKVFLECVQDMDHENMFWYRQDPGLGLRLIYFSYDVKMKEKGDIPEGYSVSREKKERFSLILESASTNQTSMYLCASSFLKKVGLTPGEQYFGPGTRLTVT.

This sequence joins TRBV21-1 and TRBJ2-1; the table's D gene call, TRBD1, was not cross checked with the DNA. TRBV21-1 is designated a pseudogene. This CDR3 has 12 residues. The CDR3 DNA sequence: TGTGCCAGCAGCAATTTGACACATGAGCAGTTCTTC. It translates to CASSNLTHEQFF.

The DNA for the CDR3 is TGCGCCAGCAAGCTCGTTACTGGGACTACCTCCTACGAGCAGTACTTC. This sequence encodes CASKLVTGTTSYEQYF. This rearrangement joins TRBV5-1 to TRBJ2-7, with 7 bases fitting TRBD2. The CDR3 is 16 residues long. With V trimmed by 6 bases and J by 0 bases, 12 bases remained unmatched. Germline CDR1 and CDR2: SGHRS and YFSETQ.

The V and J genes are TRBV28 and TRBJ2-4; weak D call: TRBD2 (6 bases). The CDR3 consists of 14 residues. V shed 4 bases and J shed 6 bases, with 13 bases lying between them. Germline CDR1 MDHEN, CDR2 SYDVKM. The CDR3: CASSSTSPLNIQYF. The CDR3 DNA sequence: TGTGCCAGCAGTTCTACTAGCCCCCTAAACATTCAGTACTTC.

CDR3 nucleotides: TGTGCCAGCAGAGAATTAGCGGGAAGCTCCTACAATGAGCAGTTCTTC. It translates to CASRELAGSSYNEQFF. The genes are TRBV2 and TRBJ2-1, with 8 bases fitting TRBD2. V shed 6 bases, J shed 0 bases, and the junction held 7 bases outside the gene matches. The germline V gene encodes CDR1 SNHLY and CDR2 FYNNEI. The CDR3 covers 16 residues.

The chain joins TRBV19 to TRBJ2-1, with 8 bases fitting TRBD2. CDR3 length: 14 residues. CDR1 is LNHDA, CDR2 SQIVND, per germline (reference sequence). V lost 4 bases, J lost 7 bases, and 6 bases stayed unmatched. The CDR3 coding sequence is TGTGCCAGTAGTAGGAGCGGGAGTTTTAATGAGCAGTTCTTC. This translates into CASSRSGSFNEQFF. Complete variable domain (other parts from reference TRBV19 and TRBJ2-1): DGGITQSPKYLFRKEGQNVTLSCEQNLNHDAMYWYRQDPGQGLRLIYYSQIVNDFQKGDIAEGYSVSREKKESFPLTVTSAQKNPTAFYLCASSRSGSFNEQFFGPGTRLTVL.

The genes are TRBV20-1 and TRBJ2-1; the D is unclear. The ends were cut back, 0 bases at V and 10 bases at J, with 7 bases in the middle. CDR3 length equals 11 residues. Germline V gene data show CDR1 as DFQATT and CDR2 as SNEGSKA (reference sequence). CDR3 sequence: CSAREDAEQFF. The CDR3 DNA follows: TGCAGTGCTAGAGAAGATGCGGAGCAGTTCTTC.

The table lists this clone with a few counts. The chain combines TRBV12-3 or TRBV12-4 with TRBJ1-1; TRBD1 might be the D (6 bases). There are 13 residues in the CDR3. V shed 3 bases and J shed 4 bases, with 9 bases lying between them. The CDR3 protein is CASSLGATTEAFF. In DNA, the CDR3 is TGTGCCAGCAGTTTGGGGGCGACCACTGAAGCTTTCTTT.

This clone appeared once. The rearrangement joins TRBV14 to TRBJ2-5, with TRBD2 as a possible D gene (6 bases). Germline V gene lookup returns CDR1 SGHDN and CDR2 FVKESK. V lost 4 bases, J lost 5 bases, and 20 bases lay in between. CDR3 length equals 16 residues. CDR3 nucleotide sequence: TGTGCCAGCAGCCCCTCGACTAGTCCGCCGGAGGAGACCCAGTACTTC. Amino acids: CASSPSTSPPEETQYF. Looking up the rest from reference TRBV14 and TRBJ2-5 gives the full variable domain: EAGVTQFPSHSVIEKGQTVTLRCDPISGHDNLYWYRRVMGKEIKFLLHFVKESKQDESGMPNNRFLAERTGGTYSTLKVQPAELEDSGVYFCASSPSTSPPEETQYFGPGTRLLVL.

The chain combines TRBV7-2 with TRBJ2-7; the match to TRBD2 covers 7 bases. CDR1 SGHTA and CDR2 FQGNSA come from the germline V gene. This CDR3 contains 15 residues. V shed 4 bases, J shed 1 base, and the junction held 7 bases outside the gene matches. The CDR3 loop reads CASSSAPGGSYEQYF. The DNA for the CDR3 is TGTGCCAGCAGCTCCGCACCGGGAGGTTCCTACGAGCAGTACTTC.

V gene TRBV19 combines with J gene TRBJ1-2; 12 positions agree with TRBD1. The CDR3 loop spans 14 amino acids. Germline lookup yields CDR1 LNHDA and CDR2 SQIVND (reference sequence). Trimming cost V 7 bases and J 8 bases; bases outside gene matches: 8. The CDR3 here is CASTRDRGLQGYTF. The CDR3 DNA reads TGTGCCAGTACCCGGGACAGGGGGCTACAAGGCTACACCTTC.

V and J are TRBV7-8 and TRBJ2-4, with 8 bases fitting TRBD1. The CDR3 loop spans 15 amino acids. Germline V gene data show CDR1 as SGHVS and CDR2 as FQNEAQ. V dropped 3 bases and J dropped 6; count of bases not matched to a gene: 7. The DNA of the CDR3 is TGTGCCAGCAGCTTCGGACAGGGTAGTAGAAACATTCAGTACTTC. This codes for CASSFGQGSRNIQYF.